The present T cell receptor (beta chain) was sequenced within a study of T cells in Graves' hyperthyroidism and ophthalmopathy. This clonotype has just a few counts. Diagnostic decisions used clinical symptoms, serum thyroxine and TRAb, thyroid ultrasound and orbital computed tomography. V was trimmed by 7 bases and J by 14 bases, leaving 18 bases between them. The CDR3 consists of 12 residues. The germline V gene encodes CDR1 MGHDK and CDR2 SYGVNS. Authors of the study amplified TCR beta CDR3 regions from RNA transcripts. HTBI primers drove first-round RT-PCR of the TCR CDR3. Each CDR3 protein gets one entry after TCRdb re-called the multiplex PCR reads with MiXCR. Altogether about 200,000 distinct CDR3 sequences are present, less than 20% being singletons, with the ten largest covering about 56%.

The TCR comes from a woman in her 50s with Graves' hyperthyroidism. The chain employs TRBV25-1 and TRBJ2-1; D unclear. Sequencing used blood. CDR3 coding DNA: TGTGCCAGCACCGCGCGGCGGCCAATGGAGTTCTTC. Translated, it gives CASTARRPMEFF.